Below, 4 T cell receptor beta chains from the same sample are listed, as sequenced in a study of T cell repertoires in cytomegalovirus infection. One entry per CDR3 protein results from TCRdb running MiXCR on the reads. Of some 280,000 distinct CDR3 sequences in the sample, roughly an eighth are singletons; the top ten hold roughly 8.9%. Material: PBMCs. These receptors were obtained from a human donor in good health (CMV status not recorded). Some clones in this sample may be carry-over from other donors' samples.

The sample holds many counts of this clonotype. The chain uses TRBV7-8 and TRBJ2-1, with D possibly matching TRBD2 (5 bases). The CDR3 covers 17 residues. Germline CDR1 SGHVS, CDR2 FQNEAQ. Trimming shortened V by 3 bases and J by 0 bases, and 15 bases separated the two germline ends. The CDR3 protein is CASSFLPTKSSYNEQFF. CDR3 DNA sequence: TGTGCCAGCAGCTTTCTGCCGACTAAAAGCTCCTACAATGAGCAGTTCTTC.

This clonotype has ten or more counts. This chain connects TRBV7-9 to TRBJ2-5; TRBD2 matches 12 bases. The CDR3 length is 14 residues. The V segment lost 5 bases and the J segment 3 bases; nucleotides outside the gene matches: 1. Germline lookup yields CDR1 SEHNR and CDR2 FQNEAQ (reference sequence). The CDR3 spells CASSRLAGEETQYF. In DNA, the CDR3 is TGTGCCAGCAGCCGACTAGCGGGAGAAGAGACCCAGTACTTC.

This clonotype was picked up many times. The rearrangement uses TRBV29-1 and TRBJ1-4; D is ambiguous. This CDR3 has 12 residues. In germline, CDR1 is SQVTM, CDR2 ANQGSEA. Between the trimmed V and J ends, which lost 4 bases and 8 bases, there was a span of 11 bases. In DNA, the CDR3 is TGCAGCGTTGGAAAGGGTGGAGAAAAACTGTTTTTT. It translates to CSVGKGGEKLFF.

This chain links TRBV29-1 with TRBJ1-3, with D uncertain. This CDR3 is 12 amino acids long. Looked up from germline, CDR1 is SQVTM and CDR2 is ANQGSEA. V lost 4 bases and J 0 bases, leaving 4 bases between the germline ends. The CDR3 loop reads CSVASSGNTIYF. CDR3 nucleotide sequence: TGCAGCGTTGCTAGCTCTGGAAACACCATATATTTT.